This TCR beta chain was identified in a study of cytomegalovirus exposure and HLA in healthy donors. Study-wide background: In a previous analysis, 95 million to 130 million unique TCR beta sequences were found from some 180 million T cells. In terms of ancestry, the Caucasian-associated cluster contained about 81% of the roughly 360 genotyped donors.

With 6 bases removed from V and 0 bases from J, the gap between germline ends came to 11 bases. This CDR3 is 14 amino acids long. The germline CDR1 and CDR2 sequences are MNHEY and SVGAGI. In the PCR, 60 Vbeta and 13 Jbeta primers were used. TCRdb's table, derived via immunoSEQ multiplex PCR, lists solely in-frame clones and lacks some. The sample has more than 150,000 clones, 80% to 85% seen once. The gene calls are TRBV6-5 and TRBJ1-1; a weak D match, TRBD1 (5 bases). The clonotype comes from a woman aged 18-35 years in good health and CMV-seronegative. Sequencing was performed on PBMCs. CDR3 sequence (DNA): TGTGCCAGCAGGTCCACAGGTATGAACACTGAAGCTTTCTTT. Translation: CASRSTGMNTEAFF.